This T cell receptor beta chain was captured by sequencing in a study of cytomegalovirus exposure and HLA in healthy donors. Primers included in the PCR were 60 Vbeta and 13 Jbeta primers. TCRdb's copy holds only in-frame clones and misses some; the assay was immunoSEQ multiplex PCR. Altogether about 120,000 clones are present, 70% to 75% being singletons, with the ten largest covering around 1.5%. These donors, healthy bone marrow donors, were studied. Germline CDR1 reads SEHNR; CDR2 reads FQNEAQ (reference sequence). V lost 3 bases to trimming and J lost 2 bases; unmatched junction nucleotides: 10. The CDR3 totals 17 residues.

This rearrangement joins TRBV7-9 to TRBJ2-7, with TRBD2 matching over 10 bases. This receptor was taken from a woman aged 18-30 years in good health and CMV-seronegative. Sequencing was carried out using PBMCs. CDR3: CASSLAGVAGGTYEQYF. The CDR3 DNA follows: TGTGCCAGCAGCTTGGCCGGGGTAGCGGGGGGAACCTACGAGCAGTACTTC. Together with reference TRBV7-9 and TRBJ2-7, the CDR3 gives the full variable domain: DTGVSQNPRHKITKRGQNVTFRCDPISEHNRLYWYRQTLGQGPEFLTYFQNEAQLEKSRLLSDRFSAERPKGSFSTLEIQRTEQGDSAMYLCASSLAGVAGGTYEQYFGPGTRLTVT.